This TCR beta chain comes out of a study of blood T cell repertoires in COVID-19. Study-level information: The origin of the acute and convalescent COVID-19 samples was the United States, Italy and Spain. PBMCs, B-cell-depleted T cells, or T cells were the source of the cDNA or gDNA that made up the material.

The authors' processing: Quantification of nucleated cells was approximated via reference gene primer amplification. Repertoires were generated with immunoSEQ multiplex PCR, while TCRdb's copy carries only in-frame clones and drops some. The DNA was the basis for D and trimming; V, J and clone size are from that table. The sample lists around 55,000 clones; around nine tenths were seen once. The germline CDR1 and CDR2 sequences are LGHNA and YSLEER. This CDR3 contains 14 residues. With 2 bases clipped from V and 7 bases from J, the junction kept 5 bases outside the gene matches. This receptor was taken from a middle-aged man with acute or convalescent COVID-19. Material: peripheral blood. The J gene is TRBJ1-2, the V gene TRBV4-3, with 9 bases that match TRBD1. The CDR3 here is CASSQTGTGIGYTF. The CDR3 nucleotides read TGCGCCAGCAGCCAAACCGGGACAGGGATTGGCTACACCTTC.